The T cell receptor (beta chain) under discussion was sequenced for a study of CD8 T cells in Susac syndrome. For the study at large: Among the sequenced Susac syndrome patients, more than five had active disease while 8 or 9 were in remission.

Study observations and caveats: It was acknowledged in the study that the number of individuals who were included in its TCR sequencing and HLA analysis was relatively small.

Random hexamers were used to reverse transcribe the RNA input (0.5 to 1 ug). TCRdb processed the immunoSEQ multiplex PCR reads anew with MiXCR; each CDR3 protein has one entry. Here the sample spans roughly 220,000 distinct CDR3 sequences, 94% being singletons. Negative isolation yielded CD4+ and CD8+ T cells, and FACS enriched TEMRA cells. As concerns this clonotype: What it binds is unknown.

The CDR3 loop spans 16 amino acids. The germline gives CDR1 MNHEY, CDR2 SVGEGT. V lost 0 bases to trimming and J lost 0 bases, with 12 bases between them. The receptor comes from a human donor with Susac syndrome. The specimen sequenced was CD4+ T cells from PBMCs. V usage is TRBV6-2 or TRBV6-3 and J usage is TRBJ2-7, with D uncertain. CDR3 protein: CASSYSRLPSSYEQYF. For the CDR3, the DNA is TGTGCCAGCAGTTACTCGCGACTTCCCAGCTCCTACGAGCAGTACTTC.